The 28 T cell receptor beta chains presented below share a single source sample, sequenced in a study of long-term antiretroviral therapy in people with HIV. A v3.0 immunoSEQ assay was performed at survey level. Assay used: immunoSEQ multiplex PCR; TCRdb lists only in-frame clones, some missing. Of 25,000 to 35,000 clones in the sample, 96% were seen once. The source was unsorted PBMCs, collected 6.6 years after starting antiretroviral therapy. These receptors all come from a man under 40 with HIV.

This rearrangement joins TRBV6-6 to TRBJ1-4; unclear D gene. Germline V gene sequence: CDR1 MNHNY, CDR2 SVGAGI (reference sequence). This CDR3 is 12 amino acids long. V lost 6 bases to trimming and J lost 8 bases, with 10 bases between them. The CDR3 DNA is TGTGCCAGCAGCCTCACCCTCGAAAAACTGTTTTTT. Amino acids: CASSLTLEKLFF.

The gene calls are TRBV14 and TRBJ2-7, with TRBD2 matching 12 bases. The CDR3 is 15 residues long. After removal of 4 bases from V and 5 bases from J, the junction contained 6 bases not matched to a gene. Germline V gene data show CDR1 as SGHDN and CDR2 as FVKESK. CDR3 DNA sequence: TGTGCCAGCAGCCTAACTAGCGGGAGGATCCACGAGCAGTACTTC. Protein sequence: CASSLTSGRIHEQYF.

This clone was counted a single time. Mismatch with germline at one junction end may stem from a read error. This chain uses TRBV5-5 with TRBJ2-3; D is possibly TRBD2 (5 bases). This CDR3 is 16 amino acids long. Per germline, CDR1 SGHKS and CDR2 YYEKEE (reference sequence). The CDR3: CASSQNGEYSTDTQYF. CDR3 nucleotides: TGCGCCAGCAGCCAGAACGGGGAGTATAGCACAGATACGCAGTATTTT.

This sequence joins TRBV7-8 and TRBJ2-5; D gene ambiguous. The germline gives CDR1 SGHVS, CDR2 FQNEAQ. The CDR3 consists of 10 residues. V lost 5 bases, J lost 5 bases, and 3 bases lay in between. The DNA of the CDR3 is TGTGCCAGCAGCCACGAGACCCAGTACTTC. It specifies CASSHETQYF. Full variable domain (remainder filled in from reference TRBV7-8 and TRBJ2-5): GAGVSQSPRYKVAKRGQDVALRCDPISGHVSLFWYQQALGQGPEFLTYFQNEAQLDKSGLPSDRFFAERPEGSVSTLKIQRTQQEDSAVYLCASSHETQYFGPGTRLLVL.

This clone was picked up one time. The rearrangement joins TRBV7-9 to TRBJ2-1, with 14 bases matching TRBD2. The V gene end was trimmed by 4 bases and the J gene end by 8 bases; junction bases not matched to a gene: 10. This CDR3 region has 17 residues. The germline gives CDR1 SEHNR, CDR2 FQNEAQ (reference sequence). The CDR3 sequence is CASSSPTSGRALYEQFF. CDR3 in DNA: TGTGCCAGCAGCTCTCCGACTAGCGGGAGGGCCCTCTATGAGCAGTTCTTC.

The chain is built from TRBV13 and TRBJ2-7, with a weak D call TRBD2 (5 bases). Germline assignment: CDR1 PRHDT and CDR2 FYEKMQ (reference sequence). Trimming took 5 bases from V and 2 from J, leaving 16 bases between them. This CDR3 spans 15 amino acids. CDR3 sequence: CASSPQGGPAYEQYF. Written as DNA, the CDR3 is TGTGCCAGCAGCCCTCAAGGCGGGCCCGCCTACGAGCAGTACTTC.

V and J are TRBV7-8 and TRBJ2-7; D gene ambiguous. Germline V CDR1 and CDR2: SGHVS, FQNEAQ. The V end lost 5 bases, the J end lost 0 bases, and 11 bases lay between the germline ends. The CDR3 runs to 14 residues. The CDR3 region is CASSTSRSSYEQYF. The DNA of the CDR3 is TGTGCCAGCAGCACCTCTCGGTCCTCCTACGAGCAGTACTTC.

The chain recombines TRBV18 with TRBJ2-3; perhaps TRBD2 as D (5 bases). Germline assignment: CDR1 KGHSH and CDR2 LQKENI. Trimming took 5 bases from V and 2 from J, leaving 17 bases between them. The CDR3 is 16 amino acids. CDR3 coding DNA: TGTGCCAGCTCATTACGTACTAGTTTCTACACAGATACGCAGTATTTT. The encoded protein is CASSLRTSFYTDTQYF. Complete variable domain (other parts from reference TRBV18 and TRBJ2-3): NAGVMQNPRHLVRRRGQEARLRCSPMKGHSHVYWYRQLPEEGLKFMVYLQKENIIDESGMPKERFSAEFPKEGPSILRIQQVVRGDSAAYFCASSLRTSFYTDTQYFGPGTRLTVL.

The chain is built from TRBV9 and TRBJ1-1, with D hard to call. CDR1 is SGDLS, CDR2 YYNGEE, per germline. The CDR3 covers 12 residues. The V end was cut by 0 bases, the J end by 4 bases, with 4 bases between. CDR3 in DNA: TGTGCCAGCAGCGTAGGATTCACTGAAGCTTTCTTT. It specifies CASSVGFTEAFF.

This clone was observed a single time. The CDR3 is CASSEAPGLAAEQYF. The CDR3 coding sequence is TGTGCCAGCAGTGAAGCACCAGGGTTGGCAGCCGAGCAGTACTTC. The chain uses TRBV6-1 and TRBJ2-7; the D gene is possibly TRBD1 (5 bases). CDR3 length: 15 residues. Trimming shortened V by 0 bases and J by 6 bases, and 15 bases separated the two germline ends. Germline V gene sequence: CDR1 MNHNS, CDR2 SASEGT.

The table lists this clone with a count of one. J is TRBJ2-1 and V is TRBV2; D possibly corresponds to TRBD1 (6 bases). Trimming removed 7 bases at V and 0 bases at J, with 13 bases between. CDR1 is SNHLY, CDR2 FYNNEI, per germline. This CDR3 spans 15 amino acids. This chain's CDR3 is CASTGTGSSYNEQFF. CDR3 DNA sequence: TGTGCCAGCACCGGAACAGGGAGCTCCTACAATGAGCAGTTCTTC. Combining the CDR3 with reference TRBV2 and TRBJ2-1 gives the whole variable domain EPEVTQTPSHQVTQMGQEVILRCVPISNHLYFYWYRQILGQKVEFLVSFYNNEISEKSEIFDDQFSVERPDGSNFTLKIRSTKLEDSAMYFCASTGTGSSYNEQFFGPGTRLTVL.

Comments on this clone: At one end the junction does not follow the germline gene, possibly because of a read error. The J gene is TRBJ2-7, the V gene TRBV2, with 8 bases that match TRBD1. Germline V lookup: CDR1 SNHLY, CDR2 FYNNEI. This CDR3 comprises 12 residues. CDR3 in DNA: TGTGCCAGCACCCTCAAGGCGGGACAGGTGCGCTTC. Translation: CASTLKAGQVRF.

The chain joins TRBV25-1 to TRBJ2-7; D is possibly TRBD2 (5 bases). The CDR3 contains 13 residues. With 3 bases removed from V and 4 bases from J, the gap between germline ends came to 10 bases. The germline V gene encodes CDR1 MGHDK and CDR2 SYGVNS. The CDR3 sequence: CASSDFPGYEQYF. Here the CDR3 DNA reads TGTGCCAGCAGTGATTTCCCGGGGTACGAGCAGTACTTC.

The V call is TRBV9, the J call TRBJ2-7; no firm D call. CDR1 is SGDLS, CDR2 YYNGEE, per germline. The CDR3 has 15 residues. Trimming took off 0 bases at V and 5 bases at J, with 15 bases between the two ends. The CDR3 DNA follows: TGTGCCAGCAGCGTAGCCCCCTTTTTACCGGACGAGCAGTACTTC. Its protein is CASSVAPFLPDEQYF.

The V call is TRBV27, the J call TRBJ1-1; D is unresolved. Trimming removed 3 bases at V and 1 base at J, with 6 bases between. The CDR3 length is 13 residues. CDR1 and CDR2 (germline): MNHEY, SMNVEV (reference sequence). The CDR3 DNA reads TGTGCCAGCAGTTTTAGCTGGAACACTGAAGCTTTCTTT. Amino acid sequence: CASSFSWNTEAFF.

This chain connects TRBV4-1 to TRBJ1-2; D gene uncertain. Germline V CDR1 and CDR2: MGHRA, YSYEKL. V dropped 4 bases and J dropped 2 bases, with 14 bases sitting between them. The CDR3 covers 15 residues. CDR3 amino acids: CASSPEPGPNYGYTF. In nucleotides, the CDR3 is TGCGCCAGCAGCCCCGAGCCAGGTCCGAACTATGGCTACACCTTC.

V gene TRBV7-8 combines with J gene TRBJ2-1; TRBD2 aligns across 12 bases. Losses at the gene ends were 2 bases for V and 5 bases for J; bases not matched to a gene: 7. CDR3 size: 17 residues. From germline, CDR1 is SGHVS and CDR2 FQNEAQ. DNA of the CDR3: TGTGCCAGCAGCTTACCTAGCGGGAGGGCTAAGAACAATGAGCAGTTCTTC. It specifies CASSLPSGRAKNNEQFF. Combining the CDR3 with reference TRBV7-8 and TRBJ2-1 gives the whole variable domain GAGVSQSPRYKVAKRGQDVALRCDPISGHVSLFWYQQALGQGPEFLTYFQNEAQLDKSGLPSDRFFAERPEGSVSTLKIQRTQQEDSAVYLCASSLPSGRAKNNEQFFGPGTRLTVL.

The chain employs TRBV29-1 and TRBJ2-1; D is uncertain. In germline, CDR1 is SQVTM, CDR2 ANQGSEA. This CDR3 spans 10 amino acids. Trimming cost V 5 bases and J 7 bases, with 6 bases left between them. The CDR3 loop is CSVTENEQFF. The CDR3 DNA sequence: TGCAGCGTTACAGAAAATGAGCAGTTCTTC.

J is TRBJ2-1 and V is TRBV7-2, with 9 bases lining up with TRBD1. Per the germline V gene, CDR1 is SGHTA and CDR2 is FQGNSA. This CDR3 has 17 amino acids. Germline trimming cut 5 bases from V and 5 bases from J; bases unmatched to any gene: 13. The CDR3 sequence: CASSPLVGTGFDNEQFF. The DNA for the CDR3 is TGTGCCAGCAGCCCCTTGGTTGGGACAGGGTTCGACAATGAGCAGTTCTTC.

The chain combines TRBV5-4 with TRBJ2-3; D remains unclear. Germline CDR1 and CDR2: SGHNT and YYREEE (reference sequence). V was shortened by 1 base and J by 0 bases, with 0 bases between the two germline ends. The CDR3 length is 12 residues. CDR3 nucleotide sequence: TGTGCCAGCAGCTTGAGCACAGATACGCAGTATTTT. Translation gives CASSLSTDTQYF.

This chain joins TRBV7-3 and TRBJ1-1; D unresolved. CDR1 SGHTA and CDR2 FQGTGA come from the germline V gene. This CDR3 has 15 residues. V was trimmed by 2 bases and J by 3 bases, leaving 13 bases between them. This chain's CDR3 is CASSLDYGPDTEAFF. Written as DNA, the CDR3 is TGTGCCAGCAGCTTAGATTACGGCCCCGACACTGAAGCTTTCTTT. The full variable domain, in which reference TRBV7-3 and TRBJ1-1 provide the parts outside the CDR3, is GAGVSQTPSNKVTEKGKYVELRCDPISGHTALYWYRQSLGQGPEFLIYFQGTGAADDSGLPNDRFFAVRPEGSVSTLKIQRTERGDSAVYLCASSLDYGPDTEAFFGQGTRLTVV.

This chain joins TRBV29-1 and TRBJ1-2; no clear D gene. Per germline, CDR1 SQVTM and CDR2 ANQGSEA. Trimming shortened V by 4 bases and J by 8 bases, and 11 bases separated the two germline ends. The CDR3 is 11 residues long. For the CDR3, the DNA is TGCAGCGTTGCGGGGTCGGGAGGCTACACCTTC. As protein: CSVAGSGGYTF.

The rearrangement links TRBV6-5 to TRBJ2-7; D unclear. The CDR3 sequence is 11 residues long. Trimming shortened V by 8 bases and J by 1 base, and 6 bases separated the two germline ends. Per germline, CDR1 MNHEY and CDR2 SVGAGI. As DNA, the CDR3 is TGTGCCAGCTCAGGTTCCTACGAGCAGTACTTC. This codes for CASSGSYEQYF.

V usage is TRBV6-1 and J usage is TRBJ2-7; D is ambiguous. V dropped 8 bases and J dropped 6 bases, with 17 bases sitting between them. The CDR3 consists of 13 residues. In germline, CDR1 is MNHNS, CDR2 SASEGT. The CDR3 protein is CASGSRSAAEQYF. The CDR3, as DNA: TGTGCCAGCGGATCACGGTCGGCGGCCGAGCAGTACTTC.

The chain employs TRBV7-9 and TRBJ1-2, with no clear D. CDR3 length: 14 residues. Deletions cut 2 bases from V and 2 bases from J, with 9 bases between. Germline-derived CDR1 and CDR2 are SEHNR and FQNEAQ (reference sequence). The CDR3 is CASSLLAANYGYTF. In nucleotides, the CDR3 is TGTGCCAGCAGCTTATTAGCAGCGAACTATGGCTACACCTTC.

This rearrangement joins TRBV30 to TRBJ2-2; D is ambiguous. In germline, CDR1 is GTSNPN, CDR2 SVGIG (reference sequence). The V and J ends lost 0 bases and 6 bases respectively, with 14 bases between them. The CDR3 is 15 amino acids. The CDR3 nucleotides read TGTGCCTGGAGTGTTTTTACCCGAGGAGCCGGGGAGCTGTTTTTT. It is translated as CAWSVFTRGAGELFF.

This chain uses TRBV19 with TRBJ1-4, with no clear D. Deletions cut 9 bases from V and 10 bases from J, with 12 bases between. CDR3 length: 11 amino acids. Germline V gene sequence: CDR1 LNHDA, CDR2 SQIVND (reference sequence). CDR3 in amino acids: CASRDLGKLFF. Here the CDR3 DNA reads TGTGCCAGCAGAGACCTTGGAAAACTGTTTTTT. Complete variable domain (other parts from reference TRBV19 and TRBJ1-4): DGGITQSPKYLFRKEGQNVTLSCEQNLNHDAMYWYRQDPGQGLRLIYYSQIVNDFQKGDIAEGYSVSREKKESFPLTVTSAQKNPTAFYLCASRDLGKLFFGSGTQLSVL.

V usage is TRBV5-4 and J usage is TRBJ2-1; D is unclear. This CDR3 has 15 amino acids. The V gene lost 4 bases and the J gene lost 3 bases, with 14 bases spanning the gap. CDR1 and CDR2 (germline): SGHNT, YYREEE (reference sequence). The CDR3, as DNA: TGTGCCAGCAGCCAGCTCCAAAATAACTACAATGAGCAGTTCTTC. This codes for CASSQLQNNYNEQFF.